The entry below describes one TCR beta chain. This entry is derived from a study of T cell changes during pregnancy in multiple sclerosis. Clones were sequenced by immunoSEQ multiplex PCR, and TCRdb holds only the in-frame ones, with some missing. The data hold around 61,000 clones, with over 80% observed a single time. CDR1 is LNHDA, CDR2 SQIVND, per germline (reference sequence). This CDR3 contains 13 residues. Trimming took 0 bases from V and 7 from J, leaving 7 bases between them. The V and J genes are TRBV19 and TRBJ1-5; no reliable D call. The clonotype comes from a female donor in good health, enrolled as a control in a pregnancy study. The sequencing here drew on peripheral blood, taken in the first trimester of pregnancy. Written as DNA, the CDR3 is TGTGCCAGTAGTATAGAGGCGGGGCAGCCCCAGCATTTT. Protein: CASSIEAGQPQHF.